A selection of T cell receptor beta chains follows, all from one sample in a study of T cells after yellow fever vaccination. TCRdb re-called the 5' RACE reads through MiXCR, storing one row per CDR3 protein. The table has about 32,000 distinct CDR3 sequences, 6.6% seen once. The sample was PBMCs, either bulk or a sorted T-cell subset (CD4+, CD8+, memory, or dextramer-sorted; not recorded which), taken on the day of the first yellow fever vaccination. Source of these receptors: a man aged 18 to 30 who received the YFV17D yellow fever vaccine. CDR3s include the opening cysteine and the closing phenylalanine or tryptophan.

>TRBJ2-3|TRBV7-2
CASSLRQPGTDTQYF
>TRBJ2-7|TRBV15
CATSRDLGTSYEQYF
>TRBJ2-5|TRBV5-1
CASSFGGETQYF
>TRBJ2-4|TRBV20-1
CSARVIAGGPTKNIQYF
>TRBJ1-1|TRBV20-1
CSARAHMNTEAFF
>TRBJ2-5|TRBV7-8
CASSLPRQDSQYF
>TRBJ2-1|TRBV3-1
CASSLRYNEQFF
>TRBJ2-7|TRBV18
CASSLREGWVYEQYF
>TRBJ1-1|TRBV5-1
CASSATGARDTEAFF
>TRBJ1-3|TRBV25-1
CASSPGHTGNTIYF
>TRBJ2-3|TRBV5-4
CASSLERTSTDTQYF
>TRBJ2-3|TRBV7-2
CASSLGLAGKQYF
>TRBJ2-2|TRBV7-9
CASSMFTGANTGELFF
>TRBJ1-6|TRBV6-5
CASSYAGSGDNSPLHF
>TRBJ2-7|TRBV7-2
CASSPSGQRGTLGDF
>TRBJ2-7|TRBV7-9
CASSSGPGTGAYYEQYF
>TRBJ2-5|TRBV3-1
CASSLLAGVETQYF
>TRBJ2-3|TRBV5-1
CASSPRTSGGDTQYF
>TRBJ2-1|TRBV7-8
CASSLTGTDDNEQFF
>TRBJ2-1|TRBV7-7
CASSDLAAGGSNEQFF
>TRBJ2-3|TRBV27
CASSFMFPAGGDTQYF
>TRBJ2-1|TRBV20-1
CSASQTGVENEQFF
>TRBJ2-6|TRBV7-9
CASSLAGAGANVLTF
>TRBJ1-4|TRBV3-1
CASSHKGMDEKLFF
>TRBJ2-2|TRBV20-1
CSASLPGGGTGELFF
>TRBJ2-5|TRBV11-2
CASSFSTGVSETQYF
>TRBJ1-1|TRBV6-5
CASKLGRGINNTEAFF
>TRBJ1-6|TRBV3-1
CASSQVPYNSPLHF
>TRBJ2-7|TRBV7-9
CASSSQGAHEQYF
>TRBJ1-1|TRBV28
CASSPGPPWGTEAFF
>TRBJ2-4|TRBV18
CASSSIPGTLAKNIQYF